A selection of T cell receptor beta chains follows, all from one sample in a study of shared clonotypes between healthy human individuals. Only in-frame clones appear in the TCRdb table, and some are missing; sequencing was by immunoSEQ multiplex PCR. The table shows about 2.3 million clones, with approximately 93% occurring only once. Sequenced input: naive CD4+ T cells from PBMCs. The receptor set was obtained from a man between 18 and 29 years old in good health. Some clones in this sample may be carry-over from other donors' samples. Both conserved end residues are part of each CDR3. A D gene is named only where the DNA matches it firmly. A clone size is listed for some rows: how often the clone was seen (once, few, many), or a class if it is expanded.

d_call: TRBD2; j_call: TRBJ2-3; v_call: TRBV6-5; clone_size: .; cdr3_aa: CASSYSGLVPGDTQYF; cdr3_nt: TGTGCCAGCAGTTACTCGGGACTAGTACCTGGAGATACGCAGTATTTT
d_call: .; j_call: TRBJ2-5; v_call: TRBV4-3; clone_size: .; cdr3_aa: CASSQVGGETQYF; cdr3_nt: TGCGCCAGCAGCCAAGTGGGGGGAGAGACCCAGTACTTC
d_call: TRBD2; j_call: TRBJ2-3; v_call: TRBV19; clone_size: once; cdr3_aa: CASSISRTSGRDTQYF; cdr3_nt: TGTGCCAGTAGTATATCCCGGACTAGCGGGAGGGATACGCAGTATTTT
d_call: .; j_call: TRBJ2-2; v_call: TRBV5-1; clone_size: .; cdr3_aa: CASSLASVSNTGELFF; cdr3_nt: TGCGCCAGCAGCTTGGCGAGCGTATCGAACACCGGGGAGCTGTTTTTT
d_call: TRBD1; j_call: TRBJ2-5; v_call: TRBV6-6; clone_size: .; cdr3_aa: CASRDHGTEDQETQYF; cdr3_nt: TGTGCCAGCAGAGACCACGGGACAGAGGACCAAGAGACCCAGTACTTC
d_call: TRBD2; j_call: TRBJ2-1; v_call: TRBV5-1; clone_size: .; cdr3_aa: CASSLVGGSPYNEQFF; cdr3_nt: TGCGCCAGCAGCTTGGTCGGCGGGAGTCCCTACAATGAGCAGTTCTTC
d_call: TRBD2; j_call: TRBJ2-5; v_call: TRBV6-5; clone_size: few; cdr3_aa: CASNAGGQTQYF; cdr3_nt: TGTGCCAGCAATGCGGGAGGACAGACCCAGTACTTC
d_call: TRBD1; j_call: TRBJ1-5; v_call: TRBV6-5; clone_size: .; cdr3_aa: CASSRNRGDQPQHF; cdr3_nt: TGTGCCAGCAGTCGGAACAGGGGCGATCAGCCCCAGCATTTT
d_call: .; j_call: TRBJ2-3; v_call: TRBV11-3; clone_size: .; cdr3_aa: CASSWSGSGNTQYF; cdr3_nt: TGTGCCAGCAGCTGGAGCGGGTCGGGGAATACGCAGTATTTT
d_call: .; j_call: TRBJ2-7; v_call: TRBV29-1; clone_size: .; cdr3_aa: CSVVGAYEQYF; cdr3_nt: TGCAGCGTTGTAGGAGCCTACGAGCAGTACTTC
d_call: .; j_call: TRBJ2-7; v_call: TRBV11-1; clone_size: .; cdr3_aa: CASSHLNGPHSSYEQYF; cdr3_nt: TGTGCCAGCAGCCACCTTAATGGGCCACACAGCTCCTACGAGCAGTACTTC
d_call: .; j_call: TRBJ1-1; v_call: TRBV18; clone_size: .; cdr3_aa: CASSPGGAGTEAFF; cdr3_nt: TGTGCCAGCTCACCGGGGGGCGCGGGCACTGAAGCTTTCTTT
d_call: TRBD2; j_call: TRBJ2-2; v_call: TRBV18; clone_size: .; cdr3_aa: CASSPSQAGINTGELFF; cdr3_nt: TGTGCCAGCTCACCTTCTCAAGCGGGGATAAACACCGGGGAGCTGTTTTTT
d_call: .; j_call: TRBJ2-5; v_call: TRBV5-3; clone_size: .; cdr3_aa: CARSLGLGRATETQYF; cdr3_nt: TGTGCCAGAAGCTTGGGGTTAGGCAGGGCAACAGAGACCCAGTACTTC
d_call: TRBD1; j_call: TRBJ2-5; v_call: TRBV28; clone_size: once; cdr3_aa: CASSTQGATDDGETQYF; cdr3_nt: TGTGCCAGCAGCACCCAGGGGGCCACGGACGATGGGGAGACCCAGTACTTC
d_call: .; j_call: TRBJ2-7; v_call: TRBV28; clone_size: .; cdr3_aa: CASSLNWASASSYEQYF; cdr3_nt: TGTGCCAGCAGTTTAAATTGGGCTAGCGCAAGCTCCTACGAGCAGTACTTC
d_call: .; j_call: TRBJ2-7; v_call: TRBV5-1; clone_size: .; cdr3_aa: CASSPRVGYEQYF; cdr3_nt: TGCGCCAGCAGCCCCAGGGTGGGGTACGAGCAGTACTTC
d_call: TRBD1; j_call: TRBJ1-1; v_call: TRBV4-1; clone_size: once; cdr3_aa: CASSQGSGGETEAFF; cdr3_nt: TGCGCCAGCAGCCAAGGTTCAGGGGGCGAAACTGAAGCTTTCTTT
d_call: .; j_call: TRBJ2-2; v_call: TRBV19; clone_size: .; cdr3_aa: CASSILEGIGELFF; cdr3_nt: TGTGCCAGTAGTATTCTTGAGGGAATCGGGGAGCTGTTTTTT
d_call: .; j_call: TRBJ1-2; v_call: TRBV7-9; clone_size: .; cdr3_aa: CASSPRPRVSGYGYTF; cdr3_nt: TGTGCCAGCAGCCCTAGGCCCCGGGTCTCGGGCTATGGCTACACCTTC
d_call: .; j_call: TRBJ1-2; v_call: TRBV6-1; clone_size: .; cdr3_aa: CASSERGPFGYTF; cdr3_nt: TGTGCCAGCAGTGAACGGGGACCATTTGGCTACACCTTC
d_call: .; j_call: TRBJ2-7; v_call: TRBV10-3; clone_size: .; cdr3_aa: CAISVNGPGSPYEQYF; cdr3_nt: TGTGCCATCAGTGTAAATGGGCCAGGGAGTCCCTACGAGCAGTACTTC
d_call: TRBD1; j_call: TRBJ1-1; v_call: TRBV5-1; clone_size: .; cdr3_aa: CASSSNRGPTEAFF; cdr3_nt: TGCGCCAGCAGCTCGAACAGGGGACCCACTGAAGCTTTCTTT
d_call: .; j_call: TRBJ2-1; v_call: TRBV5-1; clone_size: .; cdr3_aa: CASSLRAAPSHHEQFF; cdr3_nt: TGCGCCAGCAGCCTCCGAGCCGCCCCATCCCATCATGAGCAGTTCTTC
d_call: .; j_call: TRBJ1-3; v_call: TRBV28; clone_size: .; cdr3_aa: CASRSKKDSLSRGNTIYF; cdr3_nt: TGTGCCAGCAGATCAAAGAAGGACAGCCTCAGTCGGGGAAACACCATATATTTT
d_call: TRBD1; j_call: TRBJ2-3; v_call: TRBV10-1; clone_size: .; cdr3_aa: CASSEPGQGKPDTQYF; cdr3_nt: TGCGCCAGCAGTGAGCCGGGACAGGGGAAGCCAGATACGCAGTATTTT
d_call: .; j_call: TRBJ2-5; v_call: TRBV28; clone_size: .; cdr3_aa: CASSFGGHETQYF; cdr3_nt: TGTGCCAGCAGTTTTGGGGGGCATGAGACCCAGTACTTC
d_call: TRBD1; j_call: TRBJ1-1; v_call: TRBV18; clone_size: .; cdr3_aa: CASSPLRQGADTEAFF; cdr3_nt: TGTGCCAGCTCACCACTTCGACAGGGGGCGGACACTGAAGCTTTCTTT
d_call: .; j_call: TRBJ2-5; v_call: TRBV29-1; clone_size: .; cdr3_aa: CSVQAHQETQYF; cdr3_nt: TGCAGCGTTCAGGCGCACCAAGAGACCCAGTACTTC
d_call: .; j_call: TRBJ1-6; v_call: TRBV7-9; clone_size: .; cdr3_aa: CASSQLLPGIWHNSPLHF; cdr3_nt: TGTGCCAGCAGTCAACTACTCCCAGGGATATGGCATAATTCACCCCTCCACTTT
d_call: .; j_call: TRBJ2-7; v_call: TRBV28; clone_size: once; cdr3_aa: CASSLRDNYEQYF; cdr3_nt: TGTGCCAGCAGTTTACGGGACAACTACGAGCAGTACTTC
d_call: .; j_call: TRBJ1-2; v_call: TRBV9; clone_size: .; cdr3_aa: CASSWGTMGGYTF; cdr3_nt: TGTGCCAGCAGCTGGGGCACGATGGGAGGCTACACCTTC
d_call: .; j_call: TRBJ2-2; v_call: TRBV9; clone_size: .; cdr3_aa: CASSPRLPDRVGELFF; cdr3_nt: TGTGCCAGCAGCCCGCGCTTACCCGATAGAGTCGGGGAGCTGTTTTTT
d_call: .; j_call: TRBJ1-2; v_call: TRBV27; clone_size: .; cdr3_aa: CASSSSQGRGYTF; cdr3_nt: TGTGCCAGCAGTTCCTCACAGGGTCGTGGCTACACCTTC
d_call: TRBD1; j_call: TRBJ2-7; v_call: TRBV28; clone_size: .; cdr3_aa: CASSLKGQGMREQYF; cdr3_nt: TGTGCCAGCAGTTTAAAGGGACAGGGAATGAGGGAGCAGTACTTC
d_call: TRBD1; j_call: TRBJ1-1; v_call: TRBV10-1; clone_size: .; cdr3_aa: CASSAGQGWTEAFF; cdr3_nt: TGCGCCAGCAGTGCGGGACAGGGTTGGACTGAAGCTTTCTTT
d_call: .; j_call: TRBJ1-1; v_call: TRBV6-6; clone_size: .; cdr3_aa: CASNLRGRFDGEAFF; cdr3_nt: TGTGCCAGCAACTTACGAGGGCGGTTCGATGGTGAAGCTTTCTTT
d_call: .; j_call: TRBJ2-1; v_call: TRBV7-2; clone_size: .; cdr3_aa: CASSLGTAVDEQFF; cdr3_nt: TGTGCCAGCAGCTTAGGGACCGCAGTCGATGAGCAGTTCTTC
d_call: .; j_call: TRBJ1-1; v_call: TRBV11-2; clone_size: .; cdr3_aa: CASGGIGEAFF; cdr3_nt: TGTGCCAGCGGGGGTATTGGTGAAGCTTTCTTT
d_call: .; j_call: TRBJ2-7; v_call: TRBV28; clone_size: .; cdr3_aa: CASSLDYEQYF; cdr3_nt: TGTGCCAGCAGTTTGGACTACGAGCAGTACTTC
d_call: .; j_call: TRBJ2-2; v_call: TRBV12-5; clone_size: .; cdr3_aa: CASATAGGNTGELFF; cdr3_nt: TGTGCTAGTGCCACCGCCGGGGGCAACACCGGGGAGCTGTTTTTT
d_call: TRBD1; j_call: TRBJ2-7; v_call: TRBV2; clone_size: .; cdr3_aa: CASSRTGSNEQYF; cdr3_nt: TGTGCCAGCAGTCGGACAGGGTCCAACGAGCAGTACTTC
d_call: TRBD2; j_call: TRBJ2-7; v_call: TRBV4-1; clone_size: .; cdr3_aa: CASSQVSGLASGEQYF; cdr3_nt: TGCGCCAGCAGCCAAGTTTCCGGACTAGCATCGGGGGAGCAGTACTTC
d_call: TRBD1; j_call: TRBJ2-5; v_call: TRBV7-3; clone_size: .; cdr3_aa: CASRATGVPTQYF; cdr3_nt: TGTGCCAGCAGGGCAACAGGGGTCCCCACCCAGTACTTC
d_call: .; j_call: TRBJ2-2; v_call: TRBV5-1; clone_size: .; cdr3_aa: CASRPDTGELFF; cdr3_nt: TGCGCCAGCAGACCGGACACCGGGGAGCTGTTTTTT
d_call: .; j_call: TRBJ2-7; v_call: TRBV5-1; clone_size: .; cdr3_aa: CASRRAPDSEGEQYF; cdr3_nt: TGCGCCAGCAGAAGGGCCCCGGACAGTGAAGGCGAGCAGTACTTC
d_call: TRBD1; j_call: TRBJ1-2; v_call: TRBV4-1; clone_size: .; cdr3_aa: CASSQSVGAPGGTGGYTF; cdr3_nt: TGCGCCAGCAGCCAATCCGTCGGGGCCCCAGGGGGCACGGGAGGCTACACCTTC
d_call: TRBD1; j_call: TRBJ2-5; v_call: TRBV2; clone_size: .; cdr3_aa: CASSGRTGPTSETQYF; cdr3_nt: TGTGCCAGCAGTGGACGGACAGGCCCGACTTCGGAGACCCAGTACTTC
d_call: .; j_call: TRBJ1-2; v_call: TRBV19; clone_size: .; cdr3_aa: CASSISPGLNYGYTF; cdr3_nt: TGTGCCAGTAGTATTTCCCCCGGCCTGAACTATGGCTACACCTTC
d_call: .; j_call: TRBJ2-7; v_call: TRBV30; clone_size: .; cdr3_aa: CAWSVDLGAGYEQYF; cdr3_nt: TGTGCCTGGAGTGTAGACTTGGGGGCGGGTTACGAGCAGTACTTC
d_call: TRBD1; j_call: TRBJ2-1; v_call: TRBV18; clone_size: .; cdr3_aa: CASSGDRGDYNEQFF; cdr3_nt: TGTGCCAGCTCAGGAGACAGGGGGGACTACAATGAGCAGTTCTTC
d_call: .; j_call: TRBJ2-3; v_call: TRBV11-1; clone_size: .; cdr3_aa: CASRLVGDTQYF; cdr3_nt: TGTGCCAGCAGACTAGTAGGAGATACGCAGTATTTT
d_call: .; j_call: TRBJ2-6; v_call: TRBV6-6; clone_size: .; cdr3_aa: CASSYSGSSGANVLTF; cdr3_nt: TGTGCCAGCAGTTACTCTGGATCATCTGGGGCCAACGTCCTGACTTTC